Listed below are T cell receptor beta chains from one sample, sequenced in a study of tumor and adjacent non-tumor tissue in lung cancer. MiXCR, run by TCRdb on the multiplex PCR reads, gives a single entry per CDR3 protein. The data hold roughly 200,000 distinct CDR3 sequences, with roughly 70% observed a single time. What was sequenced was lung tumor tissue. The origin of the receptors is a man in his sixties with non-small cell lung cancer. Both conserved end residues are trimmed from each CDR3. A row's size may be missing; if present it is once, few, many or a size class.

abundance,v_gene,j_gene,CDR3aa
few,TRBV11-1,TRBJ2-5,VSSLARGLVHETQY
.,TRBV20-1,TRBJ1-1,SAGTGGSAEVF
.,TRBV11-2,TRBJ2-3,ASSLEAPGLTL
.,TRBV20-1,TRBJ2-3,STKLAGGDTQY
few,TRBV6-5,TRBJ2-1,ASSYFGTRADEQF
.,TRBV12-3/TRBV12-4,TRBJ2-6,ASTLWGLPGGANVLT
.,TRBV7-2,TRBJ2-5,ASSGTGAWESQY
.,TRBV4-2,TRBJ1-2,ASSQVGSGGGYGYI
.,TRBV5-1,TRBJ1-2,ASSPGTVQSGGGYT
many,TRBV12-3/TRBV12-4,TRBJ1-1,ASSLQGIRDTEAF
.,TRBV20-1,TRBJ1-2,SVAPGTTDGYI
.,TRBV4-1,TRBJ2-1,ASTQRATYIAQF
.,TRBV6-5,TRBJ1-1,ASRVDRGTEAF
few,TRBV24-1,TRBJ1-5,ATSDGGNQPQH
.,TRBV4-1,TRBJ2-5,ASSPRGYQETQY
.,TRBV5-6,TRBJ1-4,ASSFQGETNEKLF
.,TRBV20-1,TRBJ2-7,SARADETAEHY
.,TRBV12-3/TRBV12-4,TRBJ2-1,ASSLRQGMPSYNEQF
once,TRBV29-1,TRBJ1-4,SVDGKTNEKLL
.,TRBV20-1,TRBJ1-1,SARDQGMMTEAF
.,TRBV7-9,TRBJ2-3,ASNRGLDKQY
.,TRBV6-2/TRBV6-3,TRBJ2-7,ASSYRGRAYEQY
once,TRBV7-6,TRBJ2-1,ASSLAHRNEQF
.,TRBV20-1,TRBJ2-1,SANPTSGRANDQF
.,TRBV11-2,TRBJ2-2,ACSKERAGELF
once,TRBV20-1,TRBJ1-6,SAHLGRGRRWDSPLQ
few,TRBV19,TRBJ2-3,ASSLQGEQTQY
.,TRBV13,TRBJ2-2,ANNRPAGELF
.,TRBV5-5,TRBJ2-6,ASNLVITGGAGANVLT
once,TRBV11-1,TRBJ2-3,ASNFKGTVTQY
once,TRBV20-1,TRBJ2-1,SARTWAHNEQF
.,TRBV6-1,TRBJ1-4,ASRGQGWTNKKLF
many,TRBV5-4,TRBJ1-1,ASSLISHPSTEAF
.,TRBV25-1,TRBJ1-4,ASMDAYNEKLF
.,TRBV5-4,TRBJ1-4,ASSLTGLGANEKLF
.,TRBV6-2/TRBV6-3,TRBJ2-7,ASIGKNSFPGYQY
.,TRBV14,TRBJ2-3,ASSQVGSVTDTQY
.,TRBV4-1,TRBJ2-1,ASSQDKGLAGILDEQF
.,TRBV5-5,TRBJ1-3,ASSAGTGEDHTGSTIY
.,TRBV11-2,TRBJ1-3,ARLKGDRASGNTIY
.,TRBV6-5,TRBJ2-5,ASRDGGNSKTQY
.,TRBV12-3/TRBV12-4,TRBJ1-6,TSSLSPGTVNSPIH
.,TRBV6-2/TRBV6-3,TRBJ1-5,ASSLRGAGSQPQH
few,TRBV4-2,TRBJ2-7,ASSLALAGGQGEQY
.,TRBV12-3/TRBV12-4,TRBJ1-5,ASSPSGGGQPMH
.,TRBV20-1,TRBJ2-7,SAGDYGSGSYDQY